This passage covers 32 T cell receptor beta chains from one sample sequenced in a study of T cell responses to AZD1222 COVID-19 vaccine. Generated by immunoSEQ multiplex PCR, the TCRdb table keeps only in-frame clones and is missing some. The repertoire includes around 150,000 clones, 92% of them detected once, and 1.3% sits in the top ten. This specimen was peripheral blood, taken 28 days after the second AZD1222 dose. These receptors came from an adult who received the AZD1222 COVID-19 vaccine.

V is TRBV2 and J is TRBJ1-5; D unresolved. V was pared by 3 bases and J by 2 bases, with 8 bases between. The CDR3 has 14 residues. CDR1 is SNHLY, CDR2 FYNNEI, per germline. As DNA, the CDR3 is TGTGCCAGCAGTGACCCGGGAGGCAATCAGCCCCAGCATTTT. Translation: CASSDPGGNQPQHF. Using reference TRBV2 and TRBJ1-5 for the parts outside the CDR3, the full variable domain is EPEVTQTPSHQVTQMGQEVILRCVPISNHLYFYWYRQILGQKVEFLVSFYNNEISEKSEIFDDQFSVERPDGSNFTLKIRSTKLEDSAMYFCASSDPGGNQPQHFGDGTRLSIL.

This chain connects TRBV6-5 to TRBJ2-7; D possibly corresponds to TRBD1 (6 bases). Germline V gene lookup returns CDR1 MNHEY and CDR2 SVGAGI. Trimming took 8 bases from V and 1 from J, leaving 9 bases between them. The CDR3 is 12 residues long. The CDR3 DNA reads TGTGCCAGCGGACAGCGATCCTACGAGCAGTACTTC. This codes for CASGQRSYEQYF.

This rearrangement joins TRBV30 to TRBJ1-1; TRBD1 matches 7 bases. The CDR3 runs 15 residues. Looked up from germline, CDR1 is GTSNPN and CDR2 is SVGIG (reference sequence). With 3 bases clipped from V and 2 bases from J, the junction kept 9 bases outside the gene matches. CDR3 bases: TGTGCCTGGAGGCCCCCCGGGACAGCTAACACTGAAGCTTTCTTT. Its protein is CAWRPPGTANTEAFF.

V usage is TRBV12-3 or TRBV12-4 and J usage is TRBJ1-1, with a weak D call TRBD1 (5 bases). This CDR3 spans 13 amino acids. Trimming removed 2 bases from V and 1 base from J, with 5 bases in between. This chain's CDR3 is CASSLRGNTEAFF. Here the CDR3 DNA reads TGTGCCAGCAGTTTAAGGGGGAACACTGAAGCTTTCTTT.

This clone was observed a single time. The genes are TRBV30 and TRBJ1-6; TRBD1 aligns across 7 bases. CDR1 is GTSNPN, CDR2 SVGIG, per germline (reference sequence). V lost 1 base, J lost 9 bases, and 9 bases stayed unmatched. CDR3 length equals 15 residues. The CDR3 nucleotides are TGTGCCTGGAGTGCTACCGGGACAGTCGCTTCACCCCTCCACTTT. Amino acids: CAWSATGTVASPLHF.

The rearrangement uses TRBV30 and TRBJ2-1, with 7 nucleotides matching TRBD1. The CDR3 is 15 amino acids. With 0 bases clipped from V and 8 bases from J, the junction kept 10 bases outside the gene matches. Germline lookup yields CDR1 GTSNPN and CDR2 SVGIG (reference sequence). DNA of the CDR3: TGTGCCTGGAGTGTACATACAGGGGTCGGCGATGAGCAGTTCTTC. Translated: CAWSVHTGVGDEQFF.

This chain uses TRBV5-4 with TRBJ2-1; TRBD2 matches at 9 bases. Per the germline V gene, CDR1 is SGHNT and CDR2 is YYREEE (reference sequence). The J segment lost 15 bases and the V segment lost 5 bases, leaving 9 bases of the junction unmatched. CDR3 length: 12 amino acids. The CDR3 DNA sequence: TGTGCCAGCAGTTTTAGCGGGGGAGAGGGGTTCTTC. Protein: CASSFSGGEGFF.

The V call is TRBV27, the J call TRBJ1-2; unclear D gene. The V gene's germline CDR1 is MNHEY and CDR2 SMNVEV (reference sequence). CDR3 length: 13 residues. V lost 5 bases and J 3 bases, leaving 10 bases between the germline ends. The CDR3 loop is CASSPQSHYGYTF. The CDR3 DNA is TGTGCCAGCAGTCCCCAGTCCCACTATGGCTACACCTTC.

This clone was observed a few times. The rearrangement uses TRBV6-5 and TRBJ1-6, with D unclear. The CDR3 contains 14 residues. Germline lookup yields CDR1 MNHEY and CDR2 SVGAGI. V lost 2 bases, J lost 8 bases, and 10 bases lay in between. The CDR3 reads CASSYRARDSPLHF. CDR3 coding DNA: TGTGCCAGCAGTTACAGGGCAAGAGATTCACCCCTCCACTTT.

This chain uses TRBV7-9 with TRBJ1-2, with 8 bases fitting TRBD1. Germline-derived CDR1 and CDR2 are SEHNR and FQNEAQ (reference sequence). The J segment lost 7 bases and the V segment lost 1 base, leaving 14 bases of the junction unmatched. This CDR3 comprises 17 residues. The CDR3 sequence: CASSLVSISGQVSGYTF. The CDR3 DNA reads TGTGCCAGCAGCTTAGTGAGTATCTCGGGACAGGTTAGTGGCTACACCTTC.

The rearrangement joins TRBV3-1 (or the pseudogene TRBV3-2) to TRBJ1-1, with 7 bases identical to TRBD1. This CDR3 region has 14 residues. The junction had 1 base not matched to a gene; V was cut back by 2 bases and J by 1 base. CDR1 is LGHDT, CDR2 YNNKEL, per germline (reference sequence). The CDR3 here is CASSQRGQNTEAFF. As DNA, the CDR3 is TGTGCCAGCAGCCAAAGGGGGCAGAACACTGAAGCTTTCTTT.

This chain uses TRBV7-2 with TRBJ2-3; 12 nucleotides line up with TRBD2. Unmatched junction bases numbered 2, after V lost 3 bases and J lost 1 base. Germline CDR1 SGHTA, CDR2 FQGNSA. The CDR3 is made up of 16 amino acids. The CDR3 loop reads CASSLLAGGRTDTQYF. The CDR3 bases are TGTGCCAGCAGCTTGCTAGCGGGAGGGCGCACAGATACGCAGTATTTT.

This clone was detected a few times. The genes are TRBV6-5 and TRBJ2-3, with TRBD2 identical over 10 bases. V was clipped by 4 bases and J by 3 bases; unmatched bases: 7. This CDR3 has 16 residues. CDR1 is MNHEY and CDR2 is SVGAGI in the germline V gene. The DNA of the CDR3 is TGTGCCAGCAGTTCTCACCGGACTAGCGGAACAGATACGCAGTATTTT. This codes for CASSSHRTSGTDTQYF.

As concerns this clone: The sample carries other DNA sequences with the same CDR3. CDR3 coding DNA: TGTGCCAGCAGTCTACAGGGGAACACTGAAGCTTTCTTT. This encodes CASSLQGNTEAFF. V is TRBV12-3 or TRBV12-4 and J is TRBJ1-1; D is possibly TRBD1 (6 bases). This CDR3 has 13 residues. V was clipped by 5 bases and J by 1 base, with 8 bases between them.

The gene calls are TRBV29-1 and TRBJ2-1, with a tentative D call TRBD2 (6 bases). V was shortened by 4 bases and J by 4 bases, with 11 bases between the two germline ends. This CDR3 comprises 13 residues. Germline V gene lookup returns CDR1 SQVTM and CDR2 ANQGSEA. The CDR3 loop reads CSVAGGAYNEQFF. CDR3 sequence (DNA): TGCAGCGTTGCCGGCGGGGCTTACAATGAGCAGTTCTTC.

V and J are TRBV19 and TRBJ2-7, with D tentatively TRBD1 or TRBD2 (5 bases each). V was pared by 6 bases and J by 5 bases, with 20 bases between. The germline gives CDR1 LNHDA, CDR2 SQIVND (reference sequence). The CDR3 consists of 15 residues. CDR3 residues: CASRRRANPRDEQYF. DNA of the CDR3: TGTGCCAGTAGGAGGCGGGCCAACCCCAGGGACGAGCAGTACTTC.

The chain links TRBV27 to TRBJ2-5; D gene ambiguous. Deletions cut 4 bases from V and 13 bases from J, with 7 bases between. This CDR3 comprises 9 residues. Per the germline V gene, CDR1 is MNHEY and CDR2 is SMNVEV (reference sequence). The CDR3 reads CASSWVPYF. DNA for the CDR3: TGTGCCAGCAGTTGGGTTCCGTACTTC.

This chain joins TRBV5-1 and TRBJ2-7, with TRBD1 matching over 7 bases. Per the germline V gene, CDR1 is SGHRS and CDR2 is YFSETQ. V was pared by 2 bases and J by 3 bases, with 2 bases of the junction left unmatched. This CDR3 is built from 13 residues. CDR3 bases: TGCGCCAGCAGCTTTACAGGGGTCTACGAGCAGTACTTC. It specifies CASSFTGVYEQYF.

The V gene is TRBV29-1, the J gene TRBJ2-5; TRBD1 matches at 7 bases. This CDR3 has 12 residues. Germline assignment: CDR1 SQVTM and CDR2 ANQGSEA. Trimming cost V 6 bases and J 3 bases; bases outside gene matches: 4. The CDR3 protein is CSVRDREETQYF. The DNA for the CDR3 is TGCAGCGTACGGGACAGAGAAGAGACCCAGTACTTC.

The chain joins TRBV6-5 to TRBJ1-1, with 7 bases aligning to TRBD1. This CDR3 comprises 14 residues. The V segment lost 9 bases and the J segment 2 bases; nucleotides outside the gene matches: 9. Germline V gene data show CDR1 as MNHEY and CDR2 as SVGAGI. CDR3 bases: TGTGCCAGTGGACAGGTTGGACGTAACACTGAAGCTTTCTTT. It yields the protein CASGQVGRNTEAFF.

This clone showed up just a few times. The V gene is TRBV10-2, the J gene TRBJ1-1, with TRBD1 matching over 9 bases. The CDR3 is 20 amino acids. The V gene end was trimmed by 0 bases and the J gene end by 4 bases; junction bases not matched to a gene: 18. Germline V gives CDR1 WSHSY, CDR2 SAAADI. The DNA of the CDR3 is TGCGCCAGCAGTGAGTCCCTAACGACAGGGGGGTTCGCGTGGAGCACTGAAGCTTTCTTT. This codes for CASSESLTTGGFAWSTEAFF.

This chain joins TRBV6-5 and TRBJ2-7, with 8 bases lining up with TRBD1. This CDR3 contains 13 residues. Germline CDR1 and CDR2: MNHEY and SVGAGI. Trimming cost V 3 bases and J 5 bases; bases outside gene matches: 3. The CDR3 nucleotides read TGTGCCAGCAGTTATGCAGGGGGCGACGAGCAGTACTTC. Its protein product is CASSYAGGDEQYF.

CDR3 in DNA: TGTGCCAGCAGCCCACTAACCGGCCTGGGGGTCTACGAGCAGTACTTC. Its translation is CASSPLTGLGVYEQYF. The chain combines TRBV11-2 with TRBJ2-7; D is possibly TRBD1 or TRBD2 (5 bases each). CDR1 and CDR2 (germline): SGHAT, FQNNGV. V dropped 5 bases and J dropped 3 bases, with 20 bases sitting between them. The CDR3 consists of 16 residues.

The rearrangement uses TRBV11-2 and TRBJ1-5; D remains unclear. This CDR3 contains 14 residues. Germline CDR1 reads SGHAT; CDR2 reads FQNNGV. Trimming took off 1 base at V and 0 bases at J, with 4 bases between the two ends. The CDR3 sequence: CASSLAASNQPQHF. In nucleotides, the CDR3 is TGTGCCAGCAGCTTAGCCGCTAGCAATCAGCCCCAGCATTTT.

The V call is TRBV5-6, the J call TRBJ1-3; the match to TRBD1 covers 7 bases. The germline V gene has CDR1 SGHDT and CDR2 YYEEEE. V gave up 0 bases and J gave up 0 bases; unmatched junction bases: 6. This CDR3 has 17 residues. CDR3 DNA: TGTGCCAGCAGCTTGGGGAACAGGGGCCGCTCTGGAAACACCATATATTTT. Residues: CASSLGNRGRSGNTIYF.

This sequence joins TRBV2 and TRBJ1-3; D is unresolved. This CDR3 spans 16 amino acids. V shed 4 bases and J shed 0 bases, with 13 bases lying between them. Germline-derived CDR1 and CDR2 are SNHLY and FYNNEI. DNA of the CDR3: TGTGCCAGCAGTGGCACCCGTGCGGTCTCTGGAAACACCATATATTTT. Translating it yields CASSGTRAVSGNTIYF.

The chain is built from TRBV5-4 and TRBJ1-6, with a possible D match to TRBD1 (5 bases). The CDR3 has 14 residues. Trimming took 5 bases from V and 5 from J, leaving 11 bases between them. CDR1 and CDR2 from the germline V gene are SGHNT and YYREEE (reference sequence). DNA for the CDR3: TGTGCCAGCAGTGGGACCAACAATAATTCACCCCTCCACTTT. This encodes CASSGTNNNSPLHF.

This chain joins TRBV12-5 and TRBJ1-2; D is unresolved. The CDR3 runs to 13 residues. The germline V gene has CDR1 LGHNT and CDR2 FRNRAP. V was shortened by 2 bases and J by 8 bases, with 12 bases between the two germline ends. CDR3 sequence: CASGLSALWGYTF. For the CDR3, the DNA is TGTGCTAGTGGTTTGTCAGCTTTATGGGGCTACACCTTC.

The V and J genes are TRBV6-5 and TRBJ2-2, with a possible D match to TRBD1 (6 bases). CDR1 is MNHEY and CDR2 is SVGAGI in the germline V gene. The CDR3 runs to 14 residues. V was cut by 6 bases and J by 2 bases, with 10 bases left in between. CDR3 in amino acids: CASRGDTNTGELFF. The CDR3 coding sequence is TGTGCCAGCAGGGGGGACACTAACACCGGGGAGCTGTTTTTT.

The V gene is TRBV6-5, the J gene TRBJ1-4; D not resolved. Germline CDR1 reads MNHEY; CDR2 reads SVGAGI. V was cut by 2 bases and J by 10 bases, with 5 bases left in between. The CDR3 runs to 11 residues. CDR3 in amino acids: CASSYGGKLFF. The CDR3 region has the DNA TGTGCCAGCAGTTACGGAGGAAAACTGTTTTTT.

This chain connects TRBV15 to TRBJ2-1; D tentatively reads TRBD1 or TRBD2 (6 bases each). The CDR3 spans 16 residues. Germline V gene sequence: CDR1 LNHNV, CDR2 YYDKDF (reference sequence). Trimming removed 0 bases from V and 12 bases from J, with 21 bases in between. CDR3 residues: CATSRDRGTLLDGQFF. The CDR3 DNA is TGTGCCACCAGCAGAGACCGCGGGACACTGTTAGATGGGCAGTTCTTC.

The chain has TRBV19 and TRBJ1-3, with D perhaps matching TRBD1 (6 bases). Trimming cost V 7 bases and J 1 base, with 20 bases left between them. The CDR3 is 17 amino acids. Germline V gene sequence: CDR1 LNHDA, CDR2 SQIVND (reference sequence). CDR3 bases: TGTGCCAGTAAGAATTCGGGGGGCGGAAGATCTGGAAACACCATATATTTT. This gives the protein CASKNSGGGRSGNTIYF.